The source of this TCR beta chain is a study of blood T cell repertoires in COVID-19. The table came from immunoSEQ multiplex PCR; TCRdb's copy has only in-frame clones and leaves some out. The sample contains some 160,000 clones, about four fifths of which appear only once. This receptor was obtained from a man in his 70s who had recovered from COVID-19. The sample comprised peripheral blood.

The CDR3 DNA reads TGTGCCAGTAGTTACAAAGCGGGAGGGAACTACAATGAGCAGTTCTTC. Its protein is CASSYKAGGNYNEQFF. This chain links TRBV19 with TRBJ2-1, with 10 nucleotides matching TRBD2. CDR1 and CDR2 from the germline V gene are LNHDA and SQIVND (reference sequence). The CDR3 sequence is 16 residues long. J gave up 3 bases and V 5 bases, and 7 bases lay outside the gene matches.